This TCR beta chain was profiled in a study of shared clonotypes between healthy human individuals (dated by TCRdb to 2018 to 2021). For context, the study as a whole: A few men and two women, aged 18 to 49 years, made up the cohort. Per donor, three plates each were used for CD4 naive and CD4 memory, two for CD8 naive, and one for CD8 memory. To estimate repertoire size and how much clonotype sharing occurs between individuals, the study deeply sequenced the blood TCR repertoires of five healthy adults. Libraries were prepared and TCR repertoires were sequenced by different laboratories using diverse techniques, in order to increase sequencing depth and limit assay-specific biases. Per donor, leukapheresis produced somewhere between about 0.85 and 8.9 billion PBMCs.

The donors were healthy, HIV-negative adults with no recently reported acute infections or vaccinations. Every donor was a Caucasian adult residing in Nashville, Tennessee, USA. Magnetic negative selection was used to enrich CD4+ T cells, after which naive cells were positively selected on CD45RA and the negative fraction became the memory subset. After blood collection by leukapheresis, PBMCs were isolated using Ficoll-Histopaque density gradient centrifugation and then cryopreserved in the vapor phase of liquid nitrogen. Purity and quantity of every magnetically sorted T cell population were checked by analytical flow cytometry. From each sorted fraction, genomic DNA was isolated and quantified by UV absorbance on a Nanodrop 2000c. Using the deep immunoSEQ assay, TCR CDR3 regions were amplified from genomic DNA by multiplex PCR. Extracted genomic DNA from each cell subset was distributed evenly across all wells of several immunoSEQ 96-well plates, and each plate was treated as a replicate. For sorted subsets, approximately 190 ng of genomic DNA, equivalent to 25,000 to 30,000 T cell genomes, went into each replicate PCR. The purified libraries were quantified using a Qubit 3.0 fluorometer, sized with a Bioanalyzer 2100, and then quantified again using the KAPA Library Quantification kit. Each immunoSEQ 96-well plate was sequenced on its own single-read 150-cycle Illumina NextSeq 550 flow cell. The source study handled its data this way. Because the immunoSEQ output included only junctional sequences and no quality scores, the filtering could not be the same as the filtering used for full-length reads. Sequences were annotated with PyIR, a Python wrapper for IgBLAST v1.9, and V/J genes and CDR3 were assigned using IMGT germline references. Any read was removed if the V/J assignment was weak (E-value above 1e-6), the CDR3 was missing, or the read contained stop codons, out-of-frame junctions, or ambiguous translated residues. V3J clonotypes were defined as sequences sharing the same inferred V gene, J gene, and CDR3 amino acid sequence. To compute the percentage overlap between repertoires, the number of shared unique clonotypes was divided by the size of the smaller repertoire. Richness of each repertoire was evaluated using RTK rarefaction, the Chao1 estimator, and Recon v2.1 estimates of unobserved clonotypes. For all TCRbeta clonotypes obtained by the gDNA method from a few donors, generation probabilities were computed with OLGA. The clones in this table, taken by TCRdb from immuneACCESS, are in-frame only. Not every clone is retained; where verified, under half of the shortfall comes from an unresolved V gene, and the cause of the rest is unknown. V and J calls and clone size are given by that table; D and trimming were obtained from the DNA. Across this sample there are about 1.1 million clones, with around 78% seen only once. The ten largest clones capture 0.55% to 0.7% of the sample.

Overall study outcomes, separate from this receptor: The genetic and exposure-history diversity represented was limited by the small number of donors. Pairwise subsampling indicated that sequencing depth was expected to affect the degree of clonotype sharing among donors. Larger estimated clonotype richness was generally found for naive subsets than for memory subsets. Clonotypes shared by all four sorted-subset donors showed higher generation probabilities than non-shared clonotypes. Only blood was sampled, and tissue TCR repertoires likely differ from those in blood. Incomplete sequencing was indicated by rarefaction of sorted-subset datasets, despite the large sequencing depth. Sharing across several donors was observed for roughly 5% of naive CD4, 3% to 4% of naive CD8, 2% to 2.5% of memory CD4, and around 0.4% of memory CD8 clonotypes.

This clone came up once. Its antigen target is currently unknown. Base qualities are missing; no much larger clone stands one base away. This receptor was obtained from a man between 18 and 35 years old in good health. Some clones in this sample may be carry-over from other donors' samples. Sequencing input: memory CD4+ T cells from PBMCs. The cell subset or site label, as the study defines it: CD45RA-negative fraction.

The CDR3 region reads CASSRLGEGIYEQYF. The DNA is TGCGCCAGCAGCCGACTGGGGGAAGGGATCTACGAGCAGTACTTC. This chain joins TRBV5-1 to TRBJ2-7, with the D segment possibly TRBD1 or TRBD2, each aligning over 5 bases. The germline ends are 17 bases apart after V is trimmed by 4 bases and J by 3 bases. The CDR3 sequence holds 15 residues, the cysteine and phenylalanine included. Only the CDR3 portion is preserved as DNA: 45 bases, with reading frame beginning at the first base. For CDR1 and CDR2, the germline V gene lists SGHRS and YFSETQ.